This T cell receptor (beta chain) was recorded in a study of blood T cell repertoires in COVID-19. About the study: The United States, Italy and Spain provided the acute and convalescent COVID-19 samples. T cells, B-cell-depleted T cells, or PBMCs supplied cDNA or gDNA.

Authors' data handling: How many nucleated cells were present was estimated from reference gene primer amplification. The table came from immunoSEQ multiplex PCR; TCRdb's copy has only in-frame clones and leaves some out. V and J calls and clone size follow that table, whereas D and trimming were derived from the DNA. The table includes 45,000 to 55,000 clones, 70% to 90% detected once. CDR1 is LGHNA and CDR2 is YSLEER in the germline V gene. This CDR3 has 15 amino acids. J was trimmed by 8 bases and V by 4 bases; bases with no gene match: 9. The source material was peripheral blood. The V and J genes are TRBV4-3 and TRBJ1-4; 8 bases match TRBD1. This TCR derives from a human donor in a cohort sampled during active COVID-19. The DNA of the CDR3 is TGCGCCAGCAGCCCTACAGGGACAGGATACGAAAAACTGTTTTTT. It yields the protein CASSPTGTGYEKLFF.